Presented here are 13 T cell receptor beta chains from one specimen sequenced in a study of control samples from healthy donors and cancer patients. Profiling relied on immunoSEQ multiplex PCR, and the TCRdb table lists in-frame clones only, not all of them. The table has tens of thousands of clones, about nine tenths seen once. Sequenced input: PBMCs. The receptors originated from a man aged 40-49 years with colorectal cancer.

The V and J genes are TRBV13 and TRBJ2-4, with 11 bases fitting TRBD2. The germline V gene encodes CDR1 PRHDT and CDR2 FYEKMQ (reference sequence). The CDR3 runs 14 residues. Trimming removed 5 bases from V and 8 bases from J; junction bases left unmatched: 5. CDR3 residues: CASSVSGRADIQYF. The CDR3 nucleotides are TGTGCCAGCAGCGTTAGCGGGAGGGCTGACATTCAGTACTTC.

This clone was counted once. Because the CDR3 is missing its conserved closing phenylalanine or tryptophan, this is likely a read error. The DNA is omitted, as the CDR3 cannot be located on it reliably, and the CDR3 follows TCRdb's listing. V and J are TRBV21-1 and TRBJ2-4; no DNA check was done on the table's D call, TRBD2. TRBV21-1 is annotated as a pseudogene. The CDR3 is 21 residues long, ends included. This CDR3 is CASSNDYRLAGGKVPKNIQYL.

The J gene is TRBJ2-6, the V gene TRBV7-9, with D hard to call. The CDR3 is 14 amino acids. CDR1 is SEHNR, CDR2 FQNEAQ, per germline (reference sequence). Trimming left V 6 bases short and J 0 bases short, with 6 bases between. The chain's CDR3 is CASSIASGANVLTF. In nucleotides, the CDR3 is TGTGCCAGCAGTATAGCCTCTGGGGCCAACGTCCTGACTTTC.

This clone was counted once. The identical CDR3 is also encoded by other nucleotide sequences in the sample. V gene TRBV12-3 or TRBV12-4 combines with J gene TRBJ1-4; D is undetermined. The CDR3 loop spans 9 amino acids. V was trimmed by 6 bases and J by 14 bases, leaving 7 bases between them. The CDR3 sequence: CASSPPLFF. CDR3 nucleotides: TGTGCCAGCAGCCCCCCCCTGTTTTTT.

The chain combines TRBV12-5 with TRBJ2-7, with 8 nucleotides matching TRBD1. The CDR3 has 15 residues. The junction had 7 bases not matched to a gene; V was cut back by 5 bases and J by 1 base. CDR1 is LGHNT, CDR2 FRNRAP, per germline. The CDR3 nucleotides read TGTGCTAGTGGTAGAGTACGGGACAGGTCCTACGAGCAGTACTTC. Amino acid sequence: CASGRVRDRSYEQYF.

The V gene is TRBV6-4, the J gene TRBJ1-1; D may be TRBD1 (6 bases). V was shortened by 3 bases and J by 4 bases, with 12 bases between the two germline ends. Germline V gene data show CDR1 as MRHNA and CDR2 as SNTAGT. CDR3 length: 14 amino acids. CDR3 nucleotides: TGTGCCAGCAGTGAAATTGCGGGGGCCACTGAAGCTTTCTTT. Translating gives CASSEIAGATEAFF.

This clone is a singleton in its sample. V and J are TRBV20-1 and TRBJ2-7; D is ambiguous. Germline V gene sequence: CDR1 DFQATT, CDR2 SNEGSKA (reference sequence). This CDR3 region has 10 residues. V was trimmed by 5 bases and J by 5 bases, leaving 7 bases between them. The DNA for the CDR3 is TGCAGTGCTGGCGAAGACGAGCAGTACTTC. Translated: CSAGEDEQYF.

This clone was detected only once. The rearrangement links TRBV6-5 to TRBJ2-7; 7 bases are shared with TRBD2. CDR3 size: 13 residues. Germline V gene sequence: CDR1 MNHEY, CDR2 SVGAGI. J gave up 4 bases and V 7 bases, and 7 bases lay outside the gene matches. The CDR3 DNA reads as TGTGCCAGCAATCGGGACTACGGTTACGAGCAGTACTTC. It encodes CASNRDYGYEQYF.

The chain combines TRBV3-1 (or the pseudogene TRBV3-2) with TRBJ2-2; 10 bases align to TRBD2. The CDR3 spans 19 residues. Germline CDR1 LGHDT, CDR2 YNNKEL (reference sequence). J gave up 3 bases and V 4 bases, and 14 bases lay outside the gene matches. The CDR3 DNA follows: TGTGCCAGCAGCCCAACTAGCGGGACTAACTCCTGGTACACCGGGGAGCTGTTTTTT. Amino acids: CASSPTSGTNSWYTGELFF.

The chain links TRBV5-1 to TRBJ2-1; 11 positions match TRBD2. Germline-derived CDR1 and CDR2 are SGHRS and YFSETQ. The CDR3 is 16 residues long. Germline trimming cut 3 bases from V and 3 bases from J; bases unmatched to any gene: 5. CDR3 region: CASSSRTSGLYNEQFF. CDR3 in DNA: TGCGCCAGCAGCTCCCGGACTAGCGGGCTCTACAATGAGCAGTTCTTC.

This clone has a handful of counts. The DNA of the CDR3 is TGTGCCAGCAGCTTAACAGCCCGGACAGCTTTCTTT. Its translation: CASSLTARTAFF. The rearrangement uses TRBV7-9 and TRBJ1-1; D is ambiguous. Germline CDR1 and CDR2: SEHNR and FQNEAQ (reference sequence). The CDR3 length is 12 residues. Trimming stripped 2 bases from V and 10 bases from J, with 11 bases between.

The genes are TRBV3-1 (or the pseudogene TRBV3-2) and TRBJ2-1; 12 nucleotides align to TRBD1. The CDR3 runs 15 residues. Germline CDR1 and CDR2: LGHDT and YNNKEL (reference sequence). V trimming: 4 bases; J trimming: 8 bases; junction bases outside the gene matches: 6. The chain's CDR3 is CASSPGTGGVDEQFF. CDR3 DNA: TGTGCCAGCAGCCCCGGGACAGGGGGCGTTGATGAGCAGTTCTTC.

The V and J genes are TRBV28 and TRBJ1-1, with no clear D. This CDR3 comprises 12 residues. V lost 7 bases to trimming and J lost 1 base, with 7 bases between them. Germline CDR1 reads MDHEN; CDR2 reads SYDVKM. Here the CDR3 DNA reads TGTGCCAGCAAGGCCACGAACACTGAAGCTTTCTTT. Encoded protein: CASKATNTEAFF.